This T cell receptor beta chain was sequenced in a study of CD8+ T cells in alopecia areata. Looked up from germline, CDR1 is SQVTM and CDR2 is ANQGSEA. The CDR3 runs 10 residues. V shed 3 bases and J shed 10 bases, with 8 bases lying between them. RNA was extracted and reverse transcribed into cDNA as the sequencing template. TCRdb keeps only in-frame clones here, not all; method: immunoSEQ multiplex PCR. The sample includes about 160,000 clones, 60% seen only once; the top ten take approximately 14%. Treatment reported: oral pan-JAK inhibitor, 5-10 mg twice daily. The rearrangement links TRBV29-1 to TRBJ2-3; D is undetermined. The receptor was isolated from a human donor with alopecia areata. This specimen consisted of CD4+ T cells sorted from blood, obtained at week 24, from a patient treated with tofacitinib. DNA of the CDR3: TGCAGCGTTGAGAGGATCCCGCAGTATTTT. It yields the protein CSVERIPQYF.